This is a list of T cell receptor beta chains from one sample in a study of cytomegalovirus exposure and HLA in healthy donors. Assay: immunoSEQ multiplex PCR; the TCRdb copy retains only in-frame clones and omits some. The table has approximately 170,000 clones, about 89% seen once; the top ten hold about 3%. Sequenced material: PBMCs. The receptors derive from a woman aged 18-29 years in good health and CMV-seropositive. CDR3s include the opening cysteine and the closing phenylalanine or tryptophan. Fields, in order: clone size, D gene, V gene, J gene, CDR3 protein, CDR3 DNA. D genes are given only for firm matches. The size field is filled for only some rows; it gives once, few, many or a size class.

once	-	TRBV19	TRBJ2-3	CASSIAPGGLTDTQYF	TGTGCCAGTAGTATAGCCCCAGGGGGGCTCACAGATACGCAGTATTTT
-	TRBD2	TRBV6-1	TRBJ2-2	CASSEGLAGSGELFF	TGTGCCAGCAGTGAGGGACTAGCGGGAAGCGGGGAGCTGTTTTTT
once	TRBD2	TRBV6-1	TRBJ2-3	CASSEDWGGTDTQYF	TGTGCCAGCAGCGAGGACTGGGGGGGGACAGATACGCAGTATTTT
-	-	TRBV7-9	TRBJ2-7	CASSENYEQYF	TGTGCCAGCAGCGAGAATTACGAGCAGTACTTC
-	TRBD2	TRBV9	TRBJ2-1	CASSVELAGSNEQFF	TGTGCCAGCAGCGTAGAGCTAGCGGGATCCAATGAGCAGTTCTTC
-	TRBD1	TRBV19	TRBJ1-5	CASRGTSGTAVYHSQPQHF	TGTGCCAGCCGCGGGACTTCCGGGACAGCAGTATATCATTCTCAGCCCCAGCATTTT
once	TRBD1	TRBV7-2	TRBJ1-4	CASSSLTGGTGEKLFF	TGTGCCAGCAGCTCACTTACAGGGGGCACGGGTGAAAAACTGTTTTTT
-	TRBD1	TRBV2	TRBJ1-1	CASSVDRGRLAEAFF	TGTGCCAGCAGTGTGGACAGGGGGCGCCTGGCTGAAGCTTTCTTT
-	-	TRBV27	TRBJ1-5	CASSPTLGLGAGSNQPQHF	TGTGCCAGCAGTCCGACCCTCGGGTTGGGAGCGGGCAGCAATCAGCCCCAGCATTTT
-	TRBD2	TRBV18	TRBJ2-3	CASSPLAGGYTDTQYF	TGTGCCAGCTCACCCCTAGCGGGGGGTTACACAGATACGCAGTATTTT